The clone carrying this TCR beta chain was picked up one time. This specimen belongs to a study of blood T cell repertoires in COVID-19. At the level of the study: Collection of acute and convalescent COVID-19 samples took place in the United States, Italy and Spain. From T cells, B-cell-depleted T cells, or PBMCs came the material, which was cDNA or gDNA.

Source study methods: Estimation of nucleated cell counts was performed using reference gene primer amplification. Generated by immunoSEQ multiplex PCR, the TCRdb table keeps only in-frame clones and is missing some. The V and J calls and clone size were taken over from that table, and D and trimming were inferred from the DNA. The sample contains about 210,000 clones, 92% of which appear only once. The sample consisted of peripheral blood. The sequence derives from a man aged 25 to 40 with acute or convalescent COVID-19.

This CDR3 reads CASSLSGTPQQYF. The CDR3, as DNA: TGTGCCAGCAGTTTATCGGGGACACCCCAGCAGTACTTC. This chain connects TRBV28 to TRBJ2-7; D is possibly TRBD1 (6 bases). V dropped 1 base and J dropped 8 bases, with 12 bases sitting between them. This CDR3 region has 13 residues. The germline V gene has CDR1 MDHEN and CDR2 SYDVKM.